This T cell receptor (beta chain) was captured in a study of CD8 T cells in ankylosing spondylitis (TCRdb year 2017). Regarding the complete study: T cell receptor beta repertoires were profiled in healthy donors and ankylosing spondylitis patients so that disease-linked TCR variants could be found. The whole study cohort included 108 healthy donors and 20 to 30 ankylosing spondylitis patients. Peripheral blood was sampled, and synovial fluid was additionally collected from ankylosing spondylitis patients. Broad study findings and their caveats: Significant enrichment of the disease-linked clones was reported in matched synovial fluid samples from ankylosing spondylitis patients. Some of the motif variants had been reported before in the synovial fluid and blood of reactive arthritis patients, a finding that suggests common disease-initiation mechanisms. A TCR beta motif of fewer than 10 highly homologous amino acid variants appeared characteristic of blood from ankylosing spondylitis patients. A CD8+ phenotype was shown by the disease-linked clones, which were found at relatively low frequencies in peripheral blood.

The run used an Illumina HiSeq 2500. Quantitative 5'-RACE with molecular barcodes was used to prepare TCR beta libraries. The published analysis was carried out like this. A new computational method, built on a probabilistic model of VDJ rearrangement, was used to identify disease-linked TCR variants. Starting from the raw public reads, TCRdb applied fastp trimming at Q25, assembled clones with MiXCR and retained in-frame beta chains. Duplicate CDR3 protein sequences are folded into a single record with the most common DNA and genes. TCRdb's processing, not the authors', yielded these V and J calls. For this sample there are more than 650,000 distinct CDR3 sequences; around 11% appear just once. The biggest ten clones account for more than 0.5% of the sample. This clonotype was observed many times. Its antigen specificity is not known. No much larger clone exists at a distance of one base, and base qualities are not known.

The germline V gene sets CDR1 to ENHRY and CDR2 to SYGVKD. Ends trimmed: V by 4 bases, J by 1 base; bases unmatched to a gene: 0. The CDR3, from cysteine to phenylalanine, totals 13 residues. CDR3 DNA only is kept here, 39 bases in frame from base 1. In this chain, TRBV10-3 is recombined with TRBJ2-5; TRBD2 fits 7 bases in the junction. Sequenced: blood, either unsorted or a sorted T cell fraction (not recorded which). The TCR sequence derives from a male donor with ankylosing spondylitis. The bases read TGTGCCATCAGTGCGGGGGGCCAAGAGACCCAGTACTTC. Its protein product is CAISAGGQETQYF.